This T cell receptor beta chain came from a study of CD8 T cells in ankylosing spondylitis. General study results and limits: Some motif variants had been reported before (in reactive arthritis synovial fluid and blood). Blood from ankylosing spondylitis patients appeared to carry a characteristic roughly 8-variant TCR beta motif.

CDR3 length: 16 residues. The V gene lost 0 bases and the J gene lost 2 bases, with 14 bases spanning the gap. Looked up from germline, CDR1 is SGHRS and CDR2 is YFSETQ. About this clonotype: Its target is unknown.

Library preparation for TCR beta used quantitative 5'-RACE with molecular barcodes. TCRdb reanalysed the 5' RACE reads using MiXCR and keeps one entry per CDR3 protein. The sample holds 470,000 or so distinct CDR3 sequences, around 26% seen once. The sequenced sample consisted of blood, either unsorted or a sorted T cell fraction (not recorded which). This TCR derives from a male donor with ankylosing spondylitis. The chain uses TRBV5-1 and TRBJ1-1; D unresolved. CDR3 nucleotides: TGCGCCAGCAGCTTGGCAACAAGACGTTATAACACTGAAGCTTTCTTT. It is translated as CASSLATRRYNTEAFF.